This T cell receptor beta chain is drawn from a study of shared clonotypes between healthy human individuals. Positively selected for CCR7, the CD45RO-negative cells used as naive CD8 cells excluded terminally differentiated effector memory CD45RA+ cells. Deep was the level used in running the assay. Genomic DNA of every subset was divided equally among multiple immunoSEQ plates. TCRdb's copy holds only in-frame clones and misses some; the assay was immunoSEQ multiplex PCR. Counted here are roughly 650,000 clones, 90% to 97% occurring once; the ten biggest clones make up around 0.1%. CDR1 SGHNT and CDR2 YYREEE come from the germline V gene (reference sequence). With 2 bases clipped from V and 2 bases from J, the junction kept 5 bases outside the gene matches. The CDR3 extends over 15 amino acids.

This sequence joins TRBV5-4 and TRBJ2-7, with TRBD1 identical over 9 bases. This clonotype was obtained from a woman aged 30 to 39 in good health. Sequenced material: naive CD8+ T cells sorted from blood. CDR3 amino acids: CASSFGTGSPYEQYF. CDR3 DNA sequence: TGTGCCAGCAGCTTCGGGACAGGGTCCCCCTACGAGCAGTACTTC. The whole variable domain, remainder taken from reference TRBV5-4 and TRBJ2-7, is ETGVTQSPTHLIKTRGQQVTLRCSSQSGHNTVSWYQQALGQGPQFIFQYYREEENGRGNFPPRFSGLQFPNYSSELNVNALELDDSALYLCASSFGTGSPYEQYFGPGTRLTVT.